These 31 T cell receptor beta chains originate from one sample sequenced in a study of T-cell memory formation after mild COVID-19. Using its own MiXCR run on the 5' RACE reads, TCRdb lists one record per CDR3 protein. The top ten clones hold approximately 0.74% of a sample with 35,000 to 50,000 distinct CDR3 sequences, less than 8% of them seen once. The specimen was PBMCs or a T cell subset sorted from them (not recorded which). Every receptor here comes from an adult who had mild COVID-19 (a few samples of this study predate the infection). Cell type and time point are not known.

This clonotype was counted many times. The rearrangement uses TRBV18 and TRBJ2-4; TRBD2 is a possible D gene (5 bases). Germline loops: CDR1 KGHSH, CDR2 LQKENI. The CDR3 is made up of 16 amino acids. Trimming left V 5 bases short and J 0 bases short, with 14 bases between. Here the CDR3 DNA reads TGTGCCAGCTCAACCGGGGAGATATTAGCCAAAAACATTCAGTACTTC. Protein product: CASSTGEILAKNIQYF.

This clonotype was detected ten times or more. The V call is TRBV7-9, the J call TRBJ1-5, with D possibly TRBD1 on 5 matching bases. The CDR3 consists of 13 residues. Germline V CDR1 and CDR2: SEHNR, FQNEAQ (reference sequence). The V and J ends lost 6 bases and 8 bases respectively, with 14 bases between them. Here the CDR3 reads CASSSTGREPQHF. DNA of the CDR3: TGTGCCAGCAGTTCAACAGGTCGTGAGCCCCAGCATTTT.

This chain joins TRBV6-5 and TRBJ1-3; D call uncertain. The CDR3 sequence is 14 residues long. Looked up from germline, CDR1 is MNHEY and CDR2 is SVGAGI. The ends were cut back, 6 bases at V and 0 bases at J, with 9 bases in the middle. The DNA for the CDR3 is TGTGCCAGCAGAGGAGATTACTCTGGAAACACCATATATTTT. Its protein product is CASRGDYSGNTIYF.

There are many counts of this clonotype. DNA of the CDR3: TGTGCCAGCAACAATTTCGGGACAGAAGAGACCCAGTACTTC. As protein: CASNNFGTEETQYF. J is TRBJ2-5 and V is TRBV2, with TRBD1 matching over 7 bases. J lost 3 bases, V lost 7 bases, and 8 bases had no gene match. Germline values: CDR1 SNHLY, CDR2 FYNNEI. The CDR3 spans 14 residues.

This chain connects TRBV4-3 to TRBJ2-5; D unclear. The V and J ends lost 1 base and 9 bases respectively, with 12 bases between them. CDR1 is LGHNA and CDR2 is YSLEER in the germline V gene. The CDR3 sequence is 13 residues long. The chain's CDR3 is CASSQAYREAQYF. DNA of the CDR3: TGCGCCAGCAGCCAAGCTTATCGTGAGGCCCAGTACTTC.

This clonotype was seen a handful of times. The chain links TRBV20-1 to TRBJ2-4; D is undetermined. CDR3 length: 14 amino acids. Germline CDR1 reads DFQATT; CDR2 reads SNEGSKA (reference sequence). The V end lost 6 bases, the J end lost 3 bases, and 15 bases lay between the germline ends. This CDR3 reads CSATLGPSKNIQYF. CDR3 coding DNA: TGCAGTGCAACCCTAGGTCCTAGCAAAAACATTCAGTACTTC.

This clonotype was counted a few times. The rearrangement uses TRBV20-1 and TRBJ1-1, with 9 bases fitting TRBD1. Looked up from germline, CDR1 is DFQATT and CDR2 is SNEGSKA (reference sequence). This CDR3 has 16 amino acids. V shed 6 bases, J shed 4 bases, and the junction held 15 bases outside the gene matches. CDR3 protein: CSASPIDRGDGTEAFF. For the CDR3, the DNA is TGCAGTGCGTCTCCGATTGACAGGGGGGACGGCACTGAAGCTTTCTTT.

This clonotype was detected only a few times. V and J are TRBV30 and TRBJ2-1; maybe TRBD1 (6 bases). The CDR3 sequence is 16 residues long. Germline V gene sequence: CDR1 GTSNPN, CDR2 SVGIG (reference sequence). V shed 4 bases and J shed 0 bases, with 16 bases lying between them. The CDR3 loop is CAWNPQGRLSYNEQFF. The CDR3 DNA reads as TGTGCCTGGAATCCTCAGGGGAGACTCTCCTACAATGAGCAGTTCTTC.

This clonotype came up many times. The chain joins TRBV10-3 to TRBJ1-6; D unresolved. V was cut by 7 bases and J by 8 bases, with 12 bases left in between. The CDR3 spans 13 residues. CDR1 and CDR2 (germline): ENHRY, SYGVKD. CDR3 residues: CAITPGQDSPLHF. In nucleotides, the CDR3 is TGTGCCATCACTCCAGGCCAAGATTCACCCCTCCACTTT.

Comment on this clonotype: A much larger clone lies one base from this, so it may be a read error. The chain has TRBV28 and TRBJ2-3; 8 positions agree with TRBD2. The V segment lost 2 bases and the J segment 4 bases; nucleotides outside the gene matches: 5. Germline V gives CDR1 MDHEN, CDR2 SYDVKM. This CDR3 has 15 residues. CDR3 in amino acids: CASSLAGGGADTQYF. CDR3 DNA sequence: TGTGCCAGCAGTTTAGCGGGAGGCGGGGCAGATACGCAGTATTTT.

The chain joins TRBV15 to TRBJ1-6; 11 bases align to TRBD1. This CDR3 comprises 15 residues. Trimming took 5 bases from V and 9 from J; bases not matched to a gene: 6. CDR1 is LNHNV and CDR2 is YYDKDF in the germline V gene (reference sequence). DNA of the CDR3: TGTGCCACCAGCGGGCCCGGGACAGGGGGTTCACCCCTCCACTTT. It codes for CATSGPGTGGSPLHF.

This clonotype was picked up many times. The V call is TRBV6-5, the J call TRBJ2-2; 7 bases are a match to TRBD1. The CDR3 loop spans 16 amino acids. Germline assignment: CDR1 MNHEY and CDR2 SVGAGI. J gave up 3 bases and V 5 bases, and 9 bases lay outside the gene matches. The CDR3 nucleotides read TGTGCCAGCAGTAGAACGGATACAGGGGACACCGGGGAGCTGTTTTTT. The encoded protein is CASSRTDTGDTGELFF.

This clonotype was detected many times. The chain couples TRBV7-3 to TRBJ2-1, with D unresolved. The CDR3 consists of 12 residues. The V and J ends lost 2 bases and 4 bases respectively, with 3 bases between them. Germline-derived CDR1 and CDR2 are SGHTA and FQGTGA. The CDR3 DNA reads TGTGCCAGCAGCTTAGTTTACAATGAGCAGTTCTTC. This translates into CASSLVYNEQFF.

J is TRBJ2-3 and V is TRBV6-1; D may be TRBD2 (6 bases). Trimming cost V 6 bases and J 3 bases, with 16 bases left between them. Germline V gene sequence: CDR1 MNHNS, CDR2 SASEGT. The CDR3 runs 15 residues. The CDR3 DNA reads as TGTGCCAGCAGCGCGGTAGCGGAGGGGACAGATACGCAGTATTTT. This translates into CASSAVAEGTDTQYF.

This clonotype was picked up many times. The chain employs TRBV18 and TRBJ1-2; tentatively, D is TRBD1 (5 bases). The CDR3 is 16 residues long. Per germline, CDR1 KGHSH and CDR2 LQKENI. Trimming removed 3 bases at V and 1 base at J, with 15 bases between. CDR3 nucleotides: TGTGCCAGCTCACCTTTCGCGGGGGAAAGTAACTATGGCTACACCTTC. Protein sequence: CASSPFAGESNYGYTF.

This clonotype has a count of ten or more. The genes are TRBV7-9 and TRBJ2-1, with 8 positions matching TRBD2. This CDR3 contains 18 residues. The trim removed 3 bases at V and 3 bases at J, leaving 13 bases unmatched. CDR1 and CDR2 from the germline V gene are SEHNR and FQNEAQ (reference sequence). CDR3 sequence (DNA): TGTGCCAGCAGCTTCGGGACTAGTATGATCCAGCGCTACAATGAGCAGTTCTTC. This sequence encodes CASSFGTSMIQRYNEQFF.

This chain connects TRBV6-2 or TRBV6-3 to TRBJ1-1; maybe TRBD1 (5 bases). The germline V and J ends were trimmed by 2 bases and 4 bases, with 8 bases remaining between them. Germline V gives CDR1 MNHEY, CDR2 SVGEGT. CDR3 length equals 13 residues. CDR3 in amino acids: CASSYEGFTEAFF. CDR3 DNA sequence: TGTGCCAGCAGTTACGAGGGGTTCACTGAAGCTTTCTTT.

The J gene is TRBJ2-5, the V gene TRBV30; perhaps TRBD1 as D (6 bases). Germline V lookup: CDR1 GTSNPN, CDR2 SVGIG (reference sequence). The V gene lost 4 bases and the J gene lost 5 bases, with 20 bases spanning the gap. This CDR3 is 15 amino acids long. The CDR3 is CAWTLQGYSSETQYF. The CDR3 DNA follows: TGTGCCTGGACACTACAGGGATACTCTTCGGAGACCCAGTACTTC.

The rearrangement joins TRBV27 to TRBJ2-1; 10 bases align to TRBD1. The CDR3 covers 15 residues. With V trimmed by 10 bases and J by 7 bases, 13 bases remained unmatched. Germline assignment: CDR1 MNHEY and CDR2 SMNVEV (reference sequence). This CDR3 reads CATSPDRGLLNEQFF. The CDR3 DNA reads TGTGCCACCTCGCCAGACAGGGGGCTTTTAAATGAGCAGTTCTTC.

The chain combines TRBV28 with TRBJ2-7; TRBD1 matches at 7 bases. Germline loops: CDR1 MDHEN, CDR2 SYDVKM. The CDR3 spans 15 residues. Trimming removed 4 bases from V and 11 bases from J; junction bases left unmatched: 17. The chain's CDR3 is CASSSSTGARNIEYF. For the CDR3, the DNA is TGTGCCAGCAGTTCCTCAACAGGGGCCCGCAACATAGAGTACTTC.

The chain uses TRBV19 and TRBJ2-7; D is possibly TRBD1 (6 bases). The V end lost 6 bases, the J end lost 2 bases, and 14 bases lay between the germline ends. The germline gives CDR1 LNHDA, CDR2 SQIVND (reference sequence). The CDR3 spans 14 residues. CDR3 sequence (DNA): TGTGCCAGTAGCCAGACAGGCGTTACCTACGAGCAGTACTTC. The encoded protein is CASSQTGVTYEQYF.

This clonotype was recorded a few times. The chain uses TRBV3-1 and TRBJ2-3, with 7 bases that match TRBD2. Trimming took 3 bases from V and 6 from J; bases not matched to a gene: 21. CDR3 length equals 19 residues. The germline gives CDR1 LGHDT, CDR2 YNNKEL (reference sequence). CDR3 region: CASSQGPDVGRVPSDTQYF. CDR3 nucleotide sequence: TGTGCCAGCAGCCAGGGCCCCGACGTGGGGAGGGTCCCTTCGGATACGCAGTATTTT.

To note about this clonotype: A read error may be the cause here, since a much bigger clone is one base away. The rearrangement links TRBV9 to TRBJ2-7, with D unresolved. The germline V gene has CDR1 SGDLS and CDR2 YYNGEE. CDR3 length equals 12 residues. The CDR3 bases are TGTGCCAGCACCGGGCTCTCCTCCGAGCAGTACTTC. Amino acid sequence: CASTGLSSEQYF.

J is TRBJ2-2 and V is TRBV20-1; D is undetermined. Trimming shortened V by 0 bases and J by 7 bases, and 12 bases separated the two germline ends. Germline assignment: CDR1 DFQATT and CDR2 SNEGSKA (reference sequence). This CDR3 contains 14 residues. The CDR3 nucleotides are TGCAGTGCTAGAGATCTCCGGGCCGGCGGGGAGCTGTTTTTT. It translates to CSARDLRAGGELFF.

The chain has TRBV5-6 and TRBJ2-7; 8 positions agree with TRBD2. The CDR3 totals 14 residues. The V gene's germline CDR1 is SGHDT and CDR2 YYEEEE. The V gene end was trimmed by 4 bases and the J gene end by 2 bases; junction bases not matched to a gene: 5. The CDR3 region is CASSLSGAPYEQYF. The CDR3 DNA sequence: TGTGCCAGCAGCCTTAGCGGGGCCCCCTACGAGCAGTACTTC.

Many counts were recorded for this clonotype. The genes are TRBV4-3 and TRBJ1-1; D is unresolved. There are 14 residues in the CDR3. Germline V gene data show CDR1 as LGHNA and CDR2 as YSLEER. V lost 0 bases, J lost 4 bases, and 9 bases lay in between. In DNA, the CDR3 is TGCGCCAGCAGCCAAGATTCGGTTCTCACTGAAGCTTTCTTT. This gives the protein CASSQDSVLTEAFF.

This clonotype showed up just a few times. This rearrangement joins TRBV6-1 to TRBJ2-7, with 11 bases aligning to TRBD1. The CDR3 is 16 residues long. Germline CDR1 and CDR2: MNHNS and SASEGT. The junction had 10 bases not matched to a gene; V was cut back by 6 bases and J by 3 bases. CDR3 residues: CASSLLGTGGSYEQYF. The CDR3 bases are TGTGCCAGCAGCCTACTTGGGACAGGGGGGAGCTACGAGCAGTACTTC.

CDR3 sequence: CSVLRDSLGYTF. DNA for the CDR3: TGCAGCGTTCTAAGGGATTCTCTTGGCTACACCTTC. V usage is TRBV29-1 and J usage is TRBJ1-2, with D uncertain. The V gene lost 5 bases and the J gene lost 7 bases, with 14 bases spanning the gap. Germline V gene sequence: CDR1 SQVTM, CDR2 ANQGSEA. This CDR3 has 12 residues. Looking up the rest from reference TRBV29-1 and TRBJ1-2 gives the full variable domain: SAVISQKPSRDICQRGTSLTIQCQVDSQVTMMFWYRQQPGQSLTLIATANQGSEATYESGFVIDKFPISRPNLTFSTLTVSNMSPEDSSIYLCSVLRDSLGYTFGSGTRLTVV.

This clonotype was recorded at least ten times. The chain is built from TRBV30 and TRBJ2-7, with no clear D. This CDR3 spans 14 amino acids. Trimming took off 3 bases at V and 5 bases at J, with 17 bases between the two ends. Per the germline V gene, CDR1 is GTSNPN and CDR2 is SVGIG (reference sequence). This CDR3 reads CAWSPRLVLNEQYF. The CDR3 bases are TGTGCCTGGAGCCCCCGGCTAGTGCTGAACGAGCAGTACTTC.

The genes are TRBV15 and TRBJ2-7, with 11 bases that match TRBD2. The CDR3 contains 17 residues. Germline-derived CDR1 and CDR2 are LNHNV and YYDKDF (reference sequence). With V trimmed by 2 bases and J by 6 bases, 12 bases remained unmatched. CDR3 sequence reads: CATSRPPPLAGVTEQYF. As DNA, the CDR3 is TGTGCCACCAGCAGACCCCCCCCACTAGCGGGAGTAACCGAGCAGTACTTC.

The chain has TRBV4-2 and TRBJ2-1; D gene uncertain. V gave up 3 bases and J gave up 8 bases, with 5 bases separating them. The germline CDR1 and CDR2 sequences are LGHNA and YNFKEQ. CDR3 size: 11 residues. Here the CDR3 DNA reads TGTGCCAGCAGCCAGGGTGATGAGCAGTTCTTC. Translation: CASSQGDEQFF.